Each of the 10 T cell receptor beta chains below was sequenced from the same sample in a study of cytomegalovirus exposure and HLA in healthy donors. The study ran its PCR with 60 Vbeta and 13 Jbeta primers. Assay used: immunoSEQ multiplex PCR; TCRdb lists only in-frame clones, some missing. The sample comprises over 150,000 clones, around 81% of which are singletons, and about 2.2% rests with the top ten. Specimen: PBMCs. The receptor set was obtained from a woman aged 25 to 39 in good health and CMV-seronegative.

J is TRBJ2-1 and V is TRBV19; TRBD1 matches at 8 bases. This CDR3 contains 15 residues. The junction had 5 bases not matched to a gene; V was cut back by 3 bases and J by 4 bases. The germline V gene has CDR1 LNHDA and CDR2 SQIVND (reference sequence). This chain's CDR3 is CASSIRTGLYNEQFF. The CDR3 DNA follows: TGTGCCAGTAGTATTCGGACAGGGTTGTACAATGAGCAGTTCTTC.

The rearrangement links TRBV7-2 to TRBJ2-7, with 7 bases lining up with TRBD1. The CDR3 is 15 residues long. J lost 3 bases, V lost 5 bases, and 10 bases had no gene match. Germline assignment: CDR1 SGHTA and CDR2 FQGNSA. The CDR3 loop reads CASSPAWDSYYEQYF. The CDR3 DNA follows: TGTGCCAGCAGCCCTGCCTGGGACAGCTACTACGAGCAGTACTTC.

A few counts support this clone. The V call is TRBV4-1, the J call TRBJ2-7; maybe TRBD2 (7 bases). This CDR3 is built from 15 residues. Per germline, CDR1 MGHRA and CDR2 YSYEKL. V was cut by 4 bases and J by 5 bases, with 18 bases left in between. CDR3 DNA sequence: TGCGCCAGCAGCCGCCAAGCTCGGGGGGCGGACGAGCAGTACTTC. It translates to CASSRQARGADEQYF.

CDR3 amino acids: CASSVEALVAGESGELFF. CDR3 bases: TGTGCCAGCAGCGTAGAGGCCCTCGTGGCAGGGGAATCCGGGGAGCTGTTTTTT. The V gene is TRBV9, the J gene TRBJ2-2, with a possible D match to TRBD1 (6 bases). V gave up 0 bases and J gave up 6 bases, with 21 bases separating them. The CDR3 length is 18 residues. CDR1 is SGDLS, CDR2 YYNGEE, per germline.

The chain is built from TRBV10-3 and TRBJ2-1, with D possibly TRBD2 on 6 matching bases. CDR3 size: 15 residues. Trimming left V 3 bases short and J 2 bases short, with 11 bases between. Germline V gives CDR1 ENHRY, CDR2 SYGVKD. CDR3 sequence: CAISDGGATYNEQFF. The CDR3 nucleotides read TGTGCCATCAGTGACGGCGGGGCAACCTACAATGAGCAGTTCTTC.

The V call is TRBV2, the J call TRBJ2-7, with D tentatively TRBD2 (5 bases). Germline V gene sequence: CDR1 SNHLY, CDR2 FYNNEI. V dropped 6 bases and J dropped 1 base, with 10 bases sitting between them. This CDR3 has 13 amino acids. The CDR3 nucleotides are TGTGCCAGCAGGGCCGAGGGATCCTACGAGCAGTACTTC. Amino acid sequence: CASRAEGSYEQYF.

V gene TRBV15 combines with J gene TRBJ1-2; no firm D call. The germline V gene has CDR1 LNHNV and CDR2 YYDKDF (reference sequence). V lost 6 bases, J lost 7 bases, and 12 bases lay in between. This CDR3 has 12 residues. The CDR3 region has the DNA TGTGCCACCAGTCTATATAATCGTGGCTACACCTTC. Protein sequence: CATSLYNRGYTF.

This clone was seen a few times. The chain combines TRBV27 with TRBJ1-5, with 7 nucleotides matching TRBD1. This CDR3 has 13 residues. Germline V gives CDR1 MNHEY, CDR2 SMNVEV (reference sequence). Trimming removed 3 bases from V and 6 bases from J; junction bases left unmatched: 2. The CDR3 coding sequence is TGTGCCAGCAGTTTTGCAGGGGGTCAGCCCCAGCATTTT. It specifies CASSFAGGQPQHF.

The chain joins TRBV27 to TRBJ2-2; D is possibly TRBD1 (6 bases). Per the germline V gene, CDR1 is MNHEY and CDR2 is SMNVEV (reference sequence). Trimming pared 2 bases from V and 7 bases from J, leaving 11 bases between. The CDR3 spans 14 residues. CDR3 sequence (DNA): TGTGCCAGCAGTTTACAGGGGATGGTCGGGGAGCTGTTTTTT. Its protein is CASSLQGMVGELFF.

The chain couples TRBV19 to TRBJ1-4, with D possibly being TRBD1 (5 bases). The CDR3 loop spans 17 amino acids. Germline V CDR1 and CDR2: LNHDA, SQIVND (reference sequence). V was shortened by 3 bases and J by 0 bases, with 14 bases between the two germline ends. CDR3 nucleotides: TGTGCCAGTAGTATGAAAGGTTTGACAGCAACTAATGAAAAACTGTTTTTT. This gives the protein CASSMKGLTATNEKLFF.